The clone carrying this T cell receptor beta chain appeared many times. Its antigen is unknown. Germline values: CDR1 DFQATT, CDR2 SNEGSKA (reference sequence). The CDR3 runs 13 residues. V gave up 6 bases and J gave up 1 base; unmatched junction bases: 5. Each TCR transcript was tagged with a 10-nucleotide random UMI during 5'RACE. MiXCR, run by TCRdb on the 5' RACE reads, gives a single entry per CDR3 protein. This repertoire shows more than 30,000 distinct CDR3 sequences, approximately 4.5% found once; its top ten account for under 30%. The study used blood bank volunteers in Maryland, USA, as healthy controls. Unsorted libraries were generated from 2 million PBMCs. These cells had been stored in RNAlater at -80 C. The sample belongs to a study of neurological immune-mediated disorders. Study-wide results and caveats: Multiple sclerosis was found to have the least TCR clonal expansion, below healthy controls, and HTLV-1-associated myelopathy the most.

Specimen: PBMCs. The chain combines TRBV20-1 with TRBJ1-1; 7 bases are shared with TRBD1. This clonotype originated in a man between 18 and 35 years old in good health. CDR3 in amino acids: CSARGTANTEAFF. In nucleotides, the CDR3 is TGCAGTGCGCGAGGGACAGCGAACACTGAAGCTTTCTTT.